This T cell receptor beta chain is from a study of shared clonotypes between healthy human individuals. About the research overall: The cohort had a couple of women and a few men, ages 18 to 49.

Germline CDR1 and CDR2: WSHSY and SAAADI. Trimming took off 0 bases at V and 1 base at J, with 9 bases between the two ends. The length of the CDR3 is 15 residues. The assay was immunoSEQ multiplex PCR, and TCRdb's table has in-frame clones only and misses some. Here the sample spans around 700,000 clones, approximately 79% being singletons. The receptor was isolated from a woman between 25 and 40 years old in good health. This chain connects TRBV10-2 to TRBJ1-2; D is ambiguous. Sequenced material: memory CD4+ T cells sorted from blood. Stated subset: CD45RA-negative fraction. The CDR3 here is CASSESEEYNYGYTF. DNA of the CDR3: TGCGCCAGCAGTGAGTCAGAAGAATATAACTATGGCTACACCTTC.